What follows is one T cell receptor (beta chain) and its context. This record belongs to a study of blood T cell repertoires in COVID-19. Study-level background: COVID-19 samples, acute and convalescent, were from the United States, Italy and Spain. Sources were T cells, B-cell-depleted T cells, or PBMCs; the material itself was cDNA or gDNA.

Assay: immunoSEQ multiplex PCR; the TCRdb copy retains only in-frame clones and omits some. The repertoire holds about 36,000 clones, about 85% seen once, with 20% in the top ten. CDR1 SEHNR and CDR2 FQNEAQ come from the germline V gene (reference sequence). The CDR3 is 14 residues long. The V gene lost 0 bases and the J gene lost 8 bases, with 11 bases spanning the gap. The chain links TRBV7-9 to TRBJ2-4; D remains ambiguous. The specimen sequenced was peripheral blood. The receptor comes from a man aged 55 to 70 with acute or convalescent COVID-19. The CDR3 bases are TGTGCCAGCAGCTTAGCGGTTGGCGGCGACATTCAGTACTTC. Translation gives CASSLAVGGDIQYF. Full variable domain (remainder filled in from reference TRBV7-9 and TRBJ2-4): DTGVSQNPRHKITKRGQNVTFRCDPISEHNRLYWYRQTLGQGPEFLTYFQNEAQLEKSRLLSDRFSAERPKGSFSTLEIQRTEQGDSAMYLCASSLAVGGDIQYFGAGTRLSVL.